This TCR beta chain was found in a study of T cell responses to AZD1222 COVID-19 vaccine. Study-wide results and caveats: Donors were largely white British and mainly female; clonal diversity was possibly underestimated. Spike-specific TCR breadth and depth were elevated following two AZD1222 doses. The peak T cell response came first, and repertoires were sampled only after it.

V dropped 7 bases and J dropped 0; count of bases not matched to a gene: 16. Germline CDR1 reads MDHEN; CDR2 reads SYDVKM. This CDR3 is 19 amino acids long. Combined were second doses at about 4 or about 12 weeks. This table comes from immunoSEQ multiplex PCR, and its TCRdb copy is limited to in-frame clones, with some not included. The table shows about 110,000 clones, with about 90% occurring only once. For this clone: Its target is unknown.

This specimen was peripheral blood, taken 28 days after the second AZD1222 dose. The sequence derives from an adult who received the AZD1222 COVID-19 vaccine. The chain couples TRBV28 to TRBJ1-3; 9 bases are shared with TRBD1. CDR3 sequence reads: CASTLGDREYPSSGNTIYF. For the CDR3, the DNA is TGTGCCAGCACCTTGGGGGACAGGGAATATCCCAGCTCTGGAAACACCATATATTTT. Filled out from reference TRBV28 and TRBJ1-3, the complete variable domain reads DVKVTQSSRYLVKRTGEKVFLECVQDMDHENMFWYRQDPGLGLRLIYFSYDVKMKEKGDIPEGYSVSREKKERFSLILESASTNQTSMYLCASTLGDREYPSSGNTIYFGEGSWLTVV.